This is a list of T cell receptor beta chains from one sample in a study of cytomegalovirus exposure and HLA in healthy donors. Method: immunoSEQ multiplex PCR; TCRdb's copy keeps in-frame clones and lacks some. The sample holds some 120,000 clones, about 74% seen once. Material for sequencing was PBMCs. These receptors all stem from a woman between 50 and 59 years old in good health and CMV-seropositive. Both conserved end residues are trimmed from each CDR3.

len: 11
v_gene: TRBV5-1
j_gene: TRBJ1-6
CDR3aa: ASRDSGDSPLH

len: 14
v_gene: TRBV19
j_gene: TRBJ2-3
CDR3aa: ASSRLAGASTDTQY

len: 13
v_gene: TRBV5-1
j_gene: TRBJ2-5
CDR3aa: ASSEGLALRETQY

len: 14
v_gene: TRBV5-1
j_gene: TRBJ2-5
CDR3aa: ASSLLAGGVGETQY

len: 13
v_gene: TRBV4-2
j_gene: TRBJ2-7
CDR3aa: ASSQAFTGLHEQY

len: 12
v_gene: TRBV5-1
j_gene: TRBJ1-4
CDR3aa: ASTLQGLNEKLF

len: 12
v_gene: TRBV5-1
j_gene: TRBJ1-4
CDR3aa: ASSSGATNEKLF

len: 12
v_gene: TRBV5-6
j_gene: TRBJ1-2
CDR3aa: ASSFRTGPDGYT

len: 13
v_gene: TRBV30
j_gene: TRBJ2-3
CDR3aa: AWSVQGPRMDTQY

len: 13
v_gene: TRBV5-1
j_gene: TRBJ1-5
CDR3aa: ASSSGTVPDQPQH

len: 13
v_gene: TRBV19
j_gene: TRBJ1-5
CDR3aa: ASSIGRGLDQPQH

len: 15
v_gene: TRBV5-1
j_gene: TRBJ1-5
CDR3aa: ASSPTATQGSNQPQH

len: 13
v_gene: TRBV5-4
j_gene: TRBJ2-7
CDR3aa: ASSLRLAGNYEQY

len: 14
v_gene: TRBV30
j_gene: TRBJ1-2
CDR3aa: AVQSTGEGFNYGYT

len: 12
v_gene: TRBV27
j_gene: TRBJ2-7
CDR3aa: ASSSGTQAGEQY

len: 14
v_gene: TRBV5-1
j_gene: TRBJ2-3
CDR3aa: ASSLEGLGPPDTQY

len: 13
v_gene: TRBV7-8
j_gene: TRBJ1-3
CDR3aa: ASSSTGVSGNTIY

len: 11
v_gene: TRBV2
j_gene: TRBJ2-3
CDR3aa: ASRLEGTDTQY

len: 13
v_gene: TRBV5-1
j_gene: TRBJ1-2
CDR3aa: ASSRSGQLAEGYT

len: 13
v_gene: TRBV5-4
j_gene: TRBJ2-1
CDR3aa: ASSLWSGGAYEQF

len: 12
v_gene: TRBV11-3
j_gene: TRBJ1-1
CDR3aa: ASSRGEGNTEAF

len: 13
v_gene: TRBV7-9
j_gene: TRBJ2-1
CDR3aa: ASSLALQTANEQF

len: 14
v_gene: TRBV2
j_gene: TRBJ1-5
CDR3aa: ASSGRDSNSNQPQH

len: 12
v_gene: TRBV6-5
j_gene: TRBJ2-3
CDR3aa: ASSWSGGTDTQY

len: 11
v_gene: TRBV7-2
j_gene: TRBJ1-1
CDR3aa: ASSFDRSTEAF

len: 13
v_gene: TRBV9
j_gene: TRBJ1-2
CDR3aa: ASSVRDSPNYGYT

len: 14
v_gene: TRBV7-9
j_gene: TRBJ2-2
CDR3aa: ASSLGTSGYTGELF

len: 14
v_gene: TRBV12-5
j_gene: TRBJ1-4
CDR3aa: ASGLVLGSHNEKLF

len: 13
v_gene: TRBV6-5
j_gene: TRBJ1-5
CDR3aa: ASSRAGTGGQPQH

len: 16
v_gene: TRBV9
j_gene: TRBJ2-4
CDR3aa: ASSVGRERGLAKNIQY

len: 14
v_gene: TRBV30
j_gene: TRBJ1-5
CDR3aa: AWSPTQQGREQPQH

len: 13
v_gene: TRBV19
j_gene: TRBJ2-5
CDR3aa: ASSRQGGVGETQY

len: 10
v_gene: TRBV11-3
j_gene: TRBJ2-4
CDR3aa: ASSQSPGTLA

len: 13
v_gene: TRBV9
j_gene: TRBJ2-5
CDR3aa: ASSVDVSRRETQY

len: 12
v_gene: TRBV9
j_gene: TRBJ2-2
CDR3aa: ASSVAIVTGELF

len: 13
v_gene: TRBV6-5
j_gene: TRBJ2-5
CDR3aa: ASRVGLAASETQY

len: 14
v_gene: TRBV23-1
j_gene: TRBJ2-3
CDR3aa: ASSQSGDRGTDTQY

len: 11
v_gene: TRBV2
j_gene: TRBJ1-4
CDR3aa: ASRGSEKEKLF

len: 12
v_gene: TRBV7-9
j_gene: TRBJ2-3
CDR3aa: ASSLDSPTDTQY

len: 11
v_gene: TRBV7-2
j_gene: TRBJ2-5
CDR3aa: ASSRGVRETQY

len: 14
v_gene: TRBV5-8
j_gene: TRBJ2-2
CDR3aa: ASSGGAGGYTGELF

len: 15
v_gene: TRBV27
j_gene: TRBJ2-7
CDR3aa: ASSSIGPGQGANEQY

len: 14
v_gene: TRBV11-1
j_gene: TRBJ2-1
CDR3aa: ASSLALAGDGNEQF

len: 11
v_gene: TRBV5-1
j_gene: TRBJ1-1
CDR3aa: ASSLAGNTEAF

len: 11
v_gene: TRBV27
j_gene: TRBJ1-1
CDR3aa: ASSLQGNTEAF

len: 19
v_gene: TRBV27
j_gene: TRBJ2-6
CDR3aa: ASSFVPPMAAGLSGANVLT

len: 16
v_gene: TRBV10-3
j_gene: TRBJ2-3
CDR3aa: AITPTSGGEEGTDTQY

len: 13
v_gene: TRBV10-1
j_gene: TRBJ2-5
CDR3aa: ASSLGLAGQETQY

len: 11
v_gene: TRBV11-2
j_gene: -
CDR3aa: ASSQGQGDEQY

len: 13
v_gene: TRBV7-9
j_gene: TRBJ1-2
CDR3aa: SSSLLDRPNYGYT

len: 12
v_gene: TRBV7-3
j_gene: TRBJ2-1
CDR3aa: ASTGRGGRDEQF

len: 17
v_gene: TRBV18
j_gene: TRBJ1-6
CDR3aa: ASSHRDRGPSSYNSPLH

len: 13
v_gene: TRBV4-1
j_gene: TRBJ2-3
CDR3aa: ASSHWGGDTDTQY

len: 13
v_gene: TRBV11-3
j_gene: TRBJ2-1
CDR3aa: ASSLWTSGVNEQF

len: 11
v_gene: TRBV29-1
j_gene: TRBJ1-4
CDR3aa: SVQDRERQKLF

len: 14
v_gene: TRBV4-1
j_gene: TRBJ2-2
CDR3aa: ASSHDVTGGTGELF

len: 12
v_gene: TRBV4-3
j_gene: TRBJ1-3
CDR3aa: ASSQAGTGHTIY

len: 13
v_gene: TRBV4-2
j_gene: TRBJ1-3
CDR3aa: ASSQAGQSGNTIY

len: 16
v_gene: TRBV14
j_gene: TRBJ1-3
CDR3aa: ASSQLTGSIPSGNTIY